A single sample is the source of the 24 T cell receptor beta chains below, sequenced in a study of shared clonotypes between healthy human individuals. Naivety among CD8 cells was defined by CD45RO negativity and positive CCR7 selection, thereby excluding terminally differentiated effector memory CD45RA+ cells. Sequencing used immunoSEQ multiplex PCR; TCRdb keeps in-frame clones, though not all of them. The data show under 850,000 clones, with 80% to 95% seen just once and around 24% held by the top ten. The specimen was naive CD8+ T cells sorted from blood. The receptor source for this set is a man aged 30-40 years in good health.

This clone has a handful of counts. J is TRBJ2-2 and V is TRBV29-1; 11 bases line up with TRBD1. Unmatched junction bases numbered 8, after V lost 7 bases and J lost 4 bases. The CDR3 totals 15 residues. Germline V gene data show CDR1 as SQVTM and CDR2 as ANQGSEA. The CDR3 region is CSAPGQGASTGELFF. The CDR3, as DNA: TGCAGCGCGCCTGGACAGGGGGCTTCCACCGGGGAGCTGTTTTTT.

The chain employs TRBV23-1 and TRBJ2-1; D possibly corresponds to TRBD1 (6 bases). TRBV23-1 is placed among ORFs of uncertain function. The CDR3 runs to 15 residues. V was cut by 3 bases and J by 1 base, with 10 bases left in between. CDR3 nucleotides: TGCGCCAGCAGTCACAGGGGTTATTCCTACAATGAGCAGTTCTTC. It yields the protein CASSHRGYSYNEQFF.

The chain uses TRBV27 and TRBJ1-2; 8 nucleotides align to TRBD1. Germline-derived CDR1 and CDR2 are MNHEY and SMNVEV (reference sequence). CDR3 length: 13 amino acids. Trimming at V came to 5 bases and at J to 7 bases, leaving 6 bases not matched to a gene. The CDR3 nucleotides are TGTGCCAGCAGTATCTCGACAGGGGCTGGCTACACCTTC. Amino acids: CASSISTGAGYTF.

The chain employs TRBV4-3 and TRBJ2-7, with 8 bases that match TRBD2. V shed 2 bases and J 0 bases; nucleotides not matched to a gene: 9. The CDR3 covers 17 residues. CDR1 and CDR2 (germline): LGHNA, YSLEER. This CDR3 reads CASSQSLAGTSSYEQYF. In nucleotides, the CDR3 is TGCGCCAGCAGCCAATCCCTAGCGGGTACAAGCTCCTACGAGCAGTACTTC.

As regards this clone: Other nucleotide sequences in the sample specify the same CDR3. The chain carries TRBV27 and TRBJ2-7, with a tentative D call TRBD2 (5 bases). The length of the CDR3 is 14 residues. Trimming removed 5 bases at V and 0 bases at J, with 11 bases between. Germline-derived CDR1 and CDR2 are MNHEY and SMNVEV (reference sequence). The CDR3 coding sequence is TGTGCCAGCAGTCTGAGCGGCCACTCCTACGAGCAGTACTTC. Protein sequence: CASSLSGHSYEQYF.

This clone was seen just once. The CDR3 nucleotides are TGTGCCAGCAGTCCCCTAGCACTGGGCACCGGGGAGCTGTTTTTT. It encodes CASSPLALGTGELFF. V is TRBV5-5 and J is TRBJ2-2, with TRBD2 as a possible D gene (5 bases). In germline, CDR1 is SGHKS, CDR2 YYEKEE (reference sequence). Trimming removed 5 bases at V and 4 bases at J, with 15 bases between. The CDR3 consists of 15 residues.

The chain joins TRBV28 to TRBJ1-1; weak D call: TRBD1 (5 bases). Germline V gene lookup returns CDR1 MDHEN and CDR2 SYDVKM. The CDR3 sequence is 15 residues long. V was trimmed by 5 bases and J by 0 bases, leaving 13 bases between them. DNA of the CDR3: TGTGCCAGCAGTCCGCGCGGGGGTATGAACACTGAAGCTTTCTTT. Encoded protein: CASSPRGGMNTEAFF.

The rearrangement joins TRBV4-1 to TRBJ2-5; D possibly uses TRBD1 or TRBD2 (5 bases each). The CDR3 has 14 amino acids. Trimming removed 2 bases from V and 3 bases from J, with 10 bases in between. CDR1 and CDR2 from the germline V gene are MGHRA and YSYEKL. In nucleotides, the CDR3 is TGCGCCAGCAGCCAAACCGGGACGGAAGAGACCCAGTACTTC. Translation gives CASSQTGTEETQYF.

The V call is TRBV9, the J call TRBJ1-2; D ambiguous. Germline assignment: CDR1 SGDLS and CDR2 YYNGEE. V dropped 3 bases and J dropped 2 bases, with 14 bases sitting between them. The CDR3 is 15 residues long. CDR3 DNA: TGTGCCAGCAGCGCCGATAACCGGGGAAACTATGGCTACACCTTC. It translates to CASSADNRGNYGYTF. Variable domain in full (rest from reference TRBV9 and TRBJ1-2): DSGVTQTPKHLITATGQRVTLRCSPRSGDLSVYWYQQSLDQGLQFLIQYYNGEERAKGNILERFSAQQFPDLHSELNLSSLELGDSALYFCASSADNRGNYGYTFGSGTRLTVV.

This rearrangement joins TRBV7-9 to TRBJ2-6, with D possibly matching TRBD2 (6 bases). This CDR3 spans 16 amino acids. Germline V gene data show CDR1 as SEHNR and CDR2 as FQNEAQ (reference sequence). Between the trimmed V and J ends, which lost 3 bases and 0 bases, there was a span of 9 bases. The CDR3 bases are TGTGCCAGCAGCTTTCAGACTAGCTCTGGGGCCAACGTCCTGACTTTC. Translated: CASSFQTSSGANVLTF. Looking up the rest from reference TRBV7-9 and TRBJ2-6 gives the full variable domain: DTGVSQNPRHKITKRGQNVTFRCDPISEHNRLYWYRQTLGQGPEFLTYFQNEAQLEKSRLLSDRFSAERPKGSFSTLEIQRTEQGDSAMYLCASSFQTSSGANVLTFGAGSRLTVL.

This clone was detected only once. Distinct nucleotide sequences in the sample also encode this CDR3. This chain links TRBV27 with TRBJ2-2, with D perhaps matching TRBD2 (6 bases). Trimming shortened V by 5 bases and J by 2 bases, and 9 bases separated the two germline ends. The CDR3 runs to 14 residues. Germline lookup yields CDR1 MNHEY and CDR2 SMNVEV (reference sequence). CDR3 DNA: TGTGCCAGCAGTCTCGGACTAAACACCGGGGAGCTGTTTTTT. The encoded protein is CASSLGLNTGELFF.

The rearrangement uses TRBV6-6 and TRBJ2-7; no clear D gene. The V end was cut by 5 bases, the J end by 5 bases, with 7 bases between. The CDR3 extends over 11 amino acids. The V gene's germline CDR1 is MNHNY and CDR2 SVGAGI (reference sequence). CDR3 loop: CASSPKHEQYF. Written as DNA, the CDR3 is TGTGCCAGCAGTCCCAAACACGAGCAGTACTTC.

The chain has TRBV29-1 and TRBJ2-1, with D perhaps matching TRBD1 (6 bases). The V end lost 3 bases, the J end lost 0 bases, and 12 bases lay between the germline ends. This CDR3 is built from 15 residues. Looked up from germline, CDR1 is SQVTM and CDR2 is ANQGSEA. The DNA of the CDR3 is TGCAGCGTTGAGGCCACAGGGAGCTCCTACAATGAGCAGTTCTTC. Encoded protein: CSVEATGSSYNEQFF.

J is TRBJ2-3 and V is TRBV11-2; D possibly corresponds to TRBD2 (6 bases). V was shortened by 5 bases and J by 2 bases, with 14 bases between the two germline ends. In germline, CDR1 is SGHAT, CDR2 FQNNGV. This CDR3 is 15 amino acids long. In DNA form, the CDR3 reads TGTGCCAGCAGCCCCCCGGGAGCGGACACAGATACGCAGTATTTT. This translates into CASSPPGADTDTQYF.

This clone showed up just once. The chain couples TRBV14 to TRBJ1-1, with D unresolved. CDR3 length equals 13 residues. Germline V gene data show CDR1 as SGHDN and CDR2 as FVKESK. Trimming stripped 1 base from V and 1 base from J, with 4 bases between. The CDR3 protein is CASSQGRNTEAFF. The CDR3 coding sequence is TGTGCCAGCAGCCAAGGCAGGAACACTGAAGCTTTCTTT.

This clone appeared once. The chain joins TRBV6-6 to TRBJ2-7; D uncertain. The CDR3 sequence is 16 residues long. Trimming took off 3 bases at V and 3 bases at J, with 18 bases between the two ends. Germline V gene data show CDR1 as MNHNY and CDR2 as SVGAGI (reference sequence). The CDR3 nucleotides read TGTGCCAGCAGTTATCGGACGCGTGCTAACCACTACGAGCAGTACTTC. Amino acids: CASSYRTRANHYEQYF.

The chain combines TRBV15 with TRBJ2-7; weak D call: TRBD1 (6 bases). CDR3 size: 17 residues. The V gene's germline CDR1 is LNHNV and CDR2 YYDKDF (reference sequence). Trimming pared 0 bases from V and 1 base from J, leaving 16 bases between. CDR3 loop: CATSRERGLGQSYEQYF. The CDR3 DNA is TGTGCCACCAGCAGAGAGAGGGGATTGGGACAATCCTACGAGCAGTACTTC.

V and J are TRBV6-1 and TRBJ2-3; 7 positions agree with TRBD2. Germline-derived CDR1 and CDR2 are MNHNS and SASEGT. CDR3 length equals 17 residues. V lost 1 base, J lost 6 bases, and 13 bases stayed unmatched. This CDR3 is CASSEDPSGTLGDTQYF. DNA of the CDR3: TGTGCCAGCAGTGAAGATCCTAGCGGAACTCTTGGGGATACGCAGTATTTT.

The genes are TRBV5-5 and TRBJ1-2; no reliable D call. The CDR3 has 14 residues. V was shortened by 1 base and J by 8 bases, with 15 bases between the two germline ends. Germline V gene sequence: CDR1 SGHKS, CDR2 YYEKEE (reference sequence). The CDR3 loop reads CASSLYSTAGGYTF. DNA of the CDR3: TGTGCCAGCAGCTTGTACTCAACGGCGGGAGGCTACACCTTC.

This clone was detected ten times or more. V usage is TRBV6-6 and J usage is TRBJ2-7; unclear D gene. Germline CDR1 MNHNY, CDR2 SVGAGI (reference sequence). V lost 8 bases to trimming and J lost 0 bases, with 11 bases between them. The CDR3 is made up of 13 amino acids. CDR3 in amino acids: CASGEFASYEQYF. CDR3 nucleotide sequence: TGTGCCAGCGGTGAGTTCGCCTCCTACGAGCAGTACTTC.

V usage is TRBV10-1 and J usage is TRBJ2-3; D remains ambiguous. Trimming took off 2 bases at V and 1 base at J, with 10 bases between the two ends. The germline V gene encodes CDR1 WNHNN and CDR2 SYGVQD (reference sequence). This CDR3 has 15 amino acids. The CDR3 here is CASSEMGSGTDTQYF. CDR3 bases: TGCGCCAGCAGTGAGATGGGTTCGGGCACAGATACGCAGTATTTT.

The chain recombines TRBV28 with TRBJ2-7, with 13 bases that match TRBD2. The CDR3 is made up of 18 amino acids. Germline V lookup: CDR1 MDHEN, CDR2 SYDVKM. With 1 base clipped from V and 6 bases from J, the junction kept 12 bases outside the gene matches. Here the CDR3 reads CASSLYLTSGRFDGEQYF. The CDR3, as DNA: TGTGCCAGCAGTTTATACTTGACTAGCGGGAGGTTTGATGGCGAGCAGTACTTC.

The chain uses TRBV11-1 and TRBJ2-7; TRBD2 agrees at 9 bases. CDR1 SGHAT and CDR2 FQDESV come from the germline V gene (reference sequence). There are 16 residues in the CDR3. J gave up 0 bases and V 6 bases, and 9 bases lay outside the gene matches. The CDR3, as DNA: TGTGCCAGCAGTCCCTGGGTAGCGGGAGTCTCCTACGAGCAGTACTTC. It translates to CASSPWVAGVSYEQYF.

This chain joins TRBV29-1 and TRBJ2-5; the match to TRBD2 covers 7 bases. CDR1 is SQVTM, CDR2 ANQGSEA, per germline. J gave up 6 bases and V 7 bases, and 11 bases lay outside the gene matches. The CDR3 is 13 residues long. This CDR3 is CSAVFSGGQTQYF. The CDR3 coding sequence is TGCAGCGCGGTTTTCTCGGGAGGTCAGACCCAGTACTTC.